This T cell receptor beta chain was retrieved from a study of PD-1 blockade in mismatch repair-deficient tumors. Between the trimmed V and J ends, which lost 3 bases and 4 bases, there was a span of 9 bases. The V gene's germline CDR1 is SGHRS and CDR2 YFSETQ. This CDR3 has 13 amino acids. TCRs were sequenced from three patients responding to pembrolizumab. Study observations and caveats: Tumor-resident clones, often undetectable pretreatment in blood, expanded then contracted after pembrolizumab.

Only in-frame clones appear in the TCRdb table, and some are missing; sequencing was by immunoSEQ multiplex PCR. The sample lists tens of thousands of clones, around 82% occurring once. In the case of this clone: Its target is not known.

The clonotype was recovered from an adult with mismatch repair-deficient cancer. This chain joins TRBV5-1 and TRBJ2-3, with D unresolved. The source material was peripheral blood, sampled 4 weeks after starting pembrolizumab. The CDR3 DNA is TGCGCCAGCAGCTCCCCTCTCTCAGATACGCAGTATTTT. Protein sequence: CASSSPLSDTQYF.